This TCR beta chain was obtained from a study of blood T cell repertoires in COVID-19. Study at large: There were acute and convalescent COVID-19 samples, and they came from the United States, Italy and Spain.

Germline CDR1 is SGHDT and CDR2 is YYEEEE. V lost 7 bases to trimming and J lost 5 bases, with 15 bases between them. This CDR3 region has 13 residues. Data came from immunoSEQ multiplex PCR; TCRdb stores just in-frame clones and leaves some out. The table has roughly 140,000 clones, approximately 85% seen once. The source of this sequence is a woman in her fifties or sixties with COVID-19, enrolled during active disease. Source material: peripheral blood. V usage is TRBV5-6 and J usage is TRBJ1-1; the D is unclear. CDR3 protein: CASDMWGGTEAFF. The DNA of the CDR3 is TGTGCCAGCGACATGTGGGGAGGAACTGAAGCTTTCTTT.